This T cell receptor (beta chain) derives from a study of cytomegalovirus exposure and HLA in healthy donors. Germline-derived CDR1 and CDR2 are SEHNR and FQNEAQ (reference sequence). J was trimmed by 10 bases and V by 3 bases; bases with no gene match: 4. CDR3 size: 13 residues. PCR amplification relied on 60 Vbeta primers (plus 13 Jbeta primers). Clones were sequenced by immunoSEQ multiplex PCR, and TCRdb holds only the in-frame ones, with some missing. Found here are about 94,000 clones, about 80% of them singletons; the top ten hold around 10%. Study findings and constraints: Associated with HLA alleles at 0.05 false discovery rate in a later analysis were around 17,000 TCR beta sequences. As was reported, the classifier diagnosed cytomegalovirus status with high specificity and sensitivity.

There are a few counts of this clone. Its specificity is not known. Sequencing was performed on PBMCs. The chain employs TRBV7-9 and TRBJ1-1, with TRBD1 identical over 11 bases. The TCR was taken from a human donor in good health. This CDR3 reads CASSLGQGGRAFF. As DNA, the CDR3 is TGTGCCAGCAGCTTGGGACAGGGGGGTCGAGCTTTCTTT.